The 24 T cell receptor beta chains in this list originate from one sample, sequenced in a study of regulatory T cells in long-lasting Graves disease. Time point described: newly diagnosed GD, antithyroid drugs for less than 3 months. Isolated PBMC RNA provided the starting material for the TCR library. Library construction for TCR beta used iRepertoire HTBI primers and Arm-PCR of CDR3 regions. TCRdb passed the multiplex PCR reads through MiXCR, listing each CDR3 protein once. The sample has around 480,000 distinct CDR3 sequences, 15% to 20% seen once; the top ten hold 12%. This same sample was also taken into another study, of T cells in Graves' hyperthyroidism and ophthalmopathy.

The sample consisted of peripheral blood mononuclear cells (PBMCs), taken at new diagnosis, from a patient treated with antithyroid drugs. The receptors shown here come from a man in his forties with Graves disease.

This clonotype was observed at least ten times. V and J are TRBV2 and TRBJ2-2, with 9 bases that match TRBD2. Trimming removed 5 bases from V and 6 bases from J; junction bases left unmatched: 7. This CDR3 comprises 15 residues. In germline, CDR1 is SNHLY, CDR2 FYNNEI. CDR3 in DNA: TGTGCCAGCAGTCTTAGCGGGAGTACGCCCGGGGAGCTGTTTTTT. Encoded protein: CASSLSGSTPGELFF.

This clonotype was observed many times. This sequence joins TRBV5-1 and TRBJ2-1; 7 nucleotides line up with TRBD2. The CDR3 is 14 amino acids. Trimming took 1 base from V and 6 from J; bases not matched to a gene: 4. Germline V gene lookup returns CDR1 SGHRS and CDR2 YFSETQ. CDR3 sequence (DNA): TGCGCCAGCAGCTTGTTGACTAGCTCCAATGAGCAGTTCTTC. Translation gives CASSLLTSSNEQFF.

About this clonotype: It may be a read error: a sequence one base away is much more abundant. The chain is built from TRBV11-3 and TRBJ2-1; no clear D. V was trimmed by 1 base and J by 8 bases, leaving 18 bases between them. This CDR3 contains 16 residues. Germline loops: CDR1 SGHNT, CDR2 YENEEA. The CDR3 sequence is CASSLVTRGMQDEQFF. CDR3 nucleotides: TGTGCCAGCAGCTTAGTAACGCGCGGAATGCAAGATGAGCAGTTCTTC.

There are a few counts of this clonotype. The chain uses TRBV18 and TRBJ2-2; 13 positions match TRBD2. The germline CDR1 and CDR2 sequences are KGHSH and LQKENI. The CDR3 length is 17 residues. After removal of 4 bases from V and 6 bases from J, the junction contained 8 bases not matched to a gene. The CDR3, as DNA: TGTGCCAGCTCACTATACGGGACTAGCGGGACCTCCGGGGAGCTGTTTTTT. Translated: CASSLYGTSGTSGELFF.

This chain connects TRBV11-1 to TRBJ2-1; D is possibly TRBD2 (6 bases). The germline V and J ends were trimmed by 7 bases and 3 bases, with 16 bases remaining between them. CDR1 and CDR2 (germline): SGHAT, FQDESV (reference sequence). The CDR3 has 15 amino acids. CDR3 loop: CASTTRGASYNEQFF. In DNA, the CDR3 is TGTGCCAGCACCACACGCGGGGCTAGCTACAATGAGCAGTTCTTC.

At least ten counts were recorded for this clonotype. This chain joins TRBV27 and TRBJ2-3; 15 nucleotides agree with TRBD2. The germline CDR1 and CDR2 sequences are MNHEY and SMNVEV (reference sequence). J gave up 3 bases and V 3 bases, and 10 bases lay outside the gene matches. The CDR3 has 19 residues. CDR3 coding DNA: TGTGCCAGCAGTTTGAGGACTAGCGGGAGGGTCAAAACTACAGATACGCAGTATTTT. Protein: CASSLRTSGRVKTTDTQYF.

This clonotype was recorded at least ten times. V gene TRBV28 combines with J gene TRBJ1-5, with 8 nucleotides matching TRBD1. CDR3 length: 17 residues. Germline-derived CDR1 and CDR2 are MDHEN and SYDVKM. V gave up 8 bases and J gave up 3 bases; unmatched junction bases: 15. CDR3 in DNA: TGTGCCAGCGCTCCGGGACAGGCATTTCTCCTCAATCAGCCCCAGCATTTT. It codes for CASAPGQAFLLNQPQHF.

This clonotype was seen at least ten times. The V gene is TRBV12-3 or TRBV12-4, the J gene TRBJ1-5; tentatively, D is TRBD1 (6 bases). Trimming removed 6 bases at V and 6 bases at J, with 12 bases between. This CDR3 is built from 13 residues. The CDR3: CASSRGASQPQHF. CDR3 sequence (DNA): TGTGCCAGCAGCCGGGGGGCAAGTCAGCCCCAGCATTTT.

As for this clonotype: The CDR3 carries no conserved terminal phenylalanine or tryptophan, so it likely arises from a read error. The chain employs TRBV12-3 or TRBV12-4 and TRBJ2-1, with 15 bases lining up with TRBD2. The V and J ends lost 10 bases and 7 bases, in that order; junction bases with no gene match: 11. The CDR3 covers 16 residues. The CDR3 sequence is CAISRGLAGGKNEQFS. The CDR3 bases are TGTGCCATCTCTAGAGGACTAGCGGGAGGGAAGAATGAGCAGTTCTCC.

Note on this clonotype: One base away lies a much larger clone, so this may be a sequencing read error. CDR3 nucleotide sequence: TGTGCCAGCAGGGCCACCTCCTACAATGAGCAGTTCTTC. As protein: CASRATSYNEQFF. J is TRBJ2-1 and V is TRBV6-2 or TRBV6-3; D unclear. This CDR3 is built from 13 residues. Looked up from germline, CDR1 is MNHEY and CDR2 is SVGEGT. Trimming pared 6 bases from V and 0 bases from J, leaving 6 bases between.

This clonotype was found a few times. CDR3 loop: CSASGTGNHNEQFF. In nucleotides, the CDR3 is TGCAGTGCTTCCGGGACAGGGAACCACAATGAGCAGTTCTTC. The chain joins TRBV20-1 to TRBJ2-1; TRBD1 aligns across 9 bases. The CDR3 has 14 amino acids. Trimming removed 5 bases from V and 5 bases from J; junction bases left unmatched: 7. From germline, CDR1 is DFQATT and CDR2 SNEGSKA (reference sequence).

This clonotype occurred once. The J gene is TRBJ2-7, the V gene TRBV5-1; 12 nucleotides match TRBD2. The germline V gene encodes CDR1 SGHRS and CDR2 YFSETQ. The CDR3 runs 16 residues. V trimming: 3 bases; J trimming: 3 bases; junction bases outside the gene matches: 7. The CDR3 loop reads CASSSLTSGSRYEQYF. In nucleotides, the CDR3 is TGCGCCAGCAGCTCGTTGACTAGCGGGAGTCGCTACGAGCAGTACTTC.

The genes are TRBV14 and TRBJ2-2, with 7 bases that match TRBD1. V gave up 4 bases and J gave up 4 bases; unmatched junction bases: 12. Per the germline V gene, CDR1 is SGHDN and CDR2 is FVKESK. The CDR3 is 17 residues long. CDR3 in amino acids: CASSPLGQTPSTGELFF. The CDR3 DNA reads as TGTGCCAGCAGCCCCCTGGGACAGACCCCGAGCACCGGGGAGCTGTTTTTT.

This clonotype was seen repeatedly, ten times or more. J is TRBJ2-7 and V is TRBV2, with 8 nucleotides matching TRBD1. The CDR3 consists of 14 residues. Per germline, CDR1 SNHLY and CDR2 FYNNEI. V lost 4 bases to trimming and J lost 5 bases; unmatched junction nucleotides: 7. The CDR3 here is CASSVIDRGHEQYF. The CDR3 bases are TGTGCCAGCAGTGTTATCGACAGGGGCCACGAGCAGTACTTC.

The chain is built from TRBV3-1 and TRBJ2-7; D unclear. From germline, CDR1 is LGHDT and CDR2 YNNKEL (reference sequence). The CDR3 contains 15 residues. Trimming cost V 0 bases and J 3 bases, with 12 bases left between them. The CDR3 region has the DNA TGTGCCAGCAGCCAAGAACGAGGTCGGAGCTACGAGCAGTACTTC. Translated, it gives CASSQERGRSYEQYF.

On this clonotype: This could be a read error, since a much larger clone is one nucleotide away. This chain links TRBV27 with TRBJ1-6, with unresolved D. The CDR3 consists of 17 residues. CDR1 is MNHEY, CDR2 SMNVEV, per germline (reference sequence). This CDR3 reads CASSPVSPRVSNSPPHF. CDR3 sequence (DNA): TGTGCCAGCAGTCCTGTTAGCCCGAGGGTGTCGAATTCACCCCCCCACTTT.

This clonotype was picked up many times. The V gene is TRBV7-9, the J gene TRBJ2-1; 13 nucleotides line up with TRBD2. Germline assignment: CDR1 SEHNR and CDR2 FQNEAQ (reference sequence). With V trimmed by 4 bases and J by 8 bases, 11 bases remained unmatched. The CDR3 runs 17 residues. The CDR3 coding sequence is TGTGCCAGCAGCTCACCCTGGACTAGCGGGAGCCTGGATGAGCAGTTCTTC. It yields the protein CASSSPWTSGSLDEQFF.

This clonotype has at least ten counts. The chain uses TRBV20-1 and TRBJ2-3; 8 bases are a match to TRBD2. Germline lookup yields CDR1 DFQATT and CDR2 SNEGSKA (reference sequence). V shed 4 bases and J 5 bases; nucleotides not matched to a gene: 8. The CDR3 totals 14 residues. DNA of the CDR3: TGCAGTGCTAATCCAGCGGGAGAGGTAGATACGCAGTATTTT. Translated, it gives CSANPAGEVDTQYF.

A few counts support this clonotype. This chain uses TRBV6-5 with TRBJ2-1; maybe TRBD2 (5 bases). The CDR3 contains 13 residues. V lost 0 bases, J lost 14 bases, and 14 bases lay in between. CDR1 MNHEY and CDR2 SVGAGI come from the germline V gene. The DNA of the CDR3 is TGTGCCAGCAGTTACTCAACCTTAGCGTCGGAGTTCTTC. Amino acid sequence: CASSYSTLASEFF.

This clonotype has a count of ten or more. The V gene is TRBV28, the J gene TRBJ1-6; 7 bases agree with TRBD1. There are 15 residues in the CDR3. Germline-derived CDR1 and CDR2 are MDHEN and SYDVKM. V shed 6 bases, J shed 2 bases, and the junction held 4 bases outside the gene matches. The CDR3 coding sequence is TGTGCCAGCAGGCCCGGGACAGCCTATAATTCACCCCTCCACTTT. It translates to CASRPGTAYNSPLHF.

This clonotype was recorded many times. The chain recombines TRBV30 with TRBJ1-1, with D perhaps matching TRBD1 (6 bases). The CDR3 totals 13 residues. CDR1 is GTSNPN, CDR2 SVGIG, per germline (reference sequence). V was pared by 2 bases and J by 5 bases, with 12 bases between. The CDR3 bases are TGTGCCTGGAGTTTGGGGGGGCCAACTGAAGCTTTCTTT. Amino acid sequence: CAWSLGGPTEAFF.

This clonotype was picked up many times. The chain uses TRBV7-9 and TRBJ2-2; D gene ambiguous. Per the germline V gene, CDR1 is SEHNR and CDR2 is FQNEAQ (reference sequence). CDR3 length: 17 residues. Deletions cut 4 bases from V and 0 bases from J, with 15 bases between. The CDR3 DNA follows: TGTGCCAGCAGCTCACCCCACGACGCGACGAACACCGGGGAGCTGTTTTTT. Protein: CASSSPHDATNTGELFF.

This chain joins TRBV4-1 and TRBJ1-3, with D unclear. V dropped 1 base and J dropped 2 bases, with 9 bases sitting between them. Per the germline V gene, CDR1 is MGHRA and CDR2 is YSYEKL. The CDR3 runs 15 residues. The CDR3 nucleotides are TGCGCCAGCAGCCAAGTCCGGACCCCTGGAAACACCATATATTTT. It encodes CASSQVRTPGNTIYF.

The V gene is TRBV25-1, the J gene TRBJ2-3; D is undetermined. V was trimmed by 3 bases and J by 2 bases, leaving 6 bases between them. This CDR3 has 13 amino acids. Germline V gene lookup returns CDR1 MGHDK and CDR2 SYGVNS. DNA of the CDR3: TGTGCCAGCAGTGATATTATCACAGATACGCAGTATTTT. This sequence encodes CASSDIITDTQYF. The variable domain in full, with the rest retrieved from reference TRBV25-1 and TRBJ2-3, is EADIYQTPRYLVIGTGKKITLECSQTMGHDKMYWYQQDPGMELHLIHYSYGVNSTEKGDLSSESTVSRIRTEHFPLTLESARPSHTSQYLCASSDIITDTQYFGPGTRLTVL.